This TCR beta chain was captured by sequencing in a study of CD8 T cells in ankylosing spondylitis. Study-wide results and caveats: Ankylosing spondylitis blood appeared to be characterized by a TCR beta motif of roughly eight highly homologous variants. Clones tied to disease were said to be significantly enriched in matched ankylosing spondylitis synovial fluid.

From the 5' RACE reads, TCRdb called clonotypes with MiXCR, one entry per CDR3 protein. Altogether hundreds of thousands of distinct CDR3 sequences are present, approximately 26% being singletons, with the ten largest covering about 0.9%. This CDR3 is built from 15 residues. V shed 0 bases and J shed 4 bases, with 10 bases lying between them. Germline CDR1 reads LGHNA; CDR2 reads YNFKEQ. This clonotype was seen more than once but under ten times. Its antigen is still unknown. Input material: blood, either unsorted or a sorted T cell fraction (not recorded which). This sequence originates from a male donor with ankylosing spondylitis. This chain uses TRBV4-2 with TRBJ1-5, with D uncertain. The CDR3 loop reads CASSQEEGGNQPQHF. In DNA form, the CDR3 reads TGTGCCAGCAGCCAAGAGGAGGGAGGGAATCAGCCCCAGCATTTT.